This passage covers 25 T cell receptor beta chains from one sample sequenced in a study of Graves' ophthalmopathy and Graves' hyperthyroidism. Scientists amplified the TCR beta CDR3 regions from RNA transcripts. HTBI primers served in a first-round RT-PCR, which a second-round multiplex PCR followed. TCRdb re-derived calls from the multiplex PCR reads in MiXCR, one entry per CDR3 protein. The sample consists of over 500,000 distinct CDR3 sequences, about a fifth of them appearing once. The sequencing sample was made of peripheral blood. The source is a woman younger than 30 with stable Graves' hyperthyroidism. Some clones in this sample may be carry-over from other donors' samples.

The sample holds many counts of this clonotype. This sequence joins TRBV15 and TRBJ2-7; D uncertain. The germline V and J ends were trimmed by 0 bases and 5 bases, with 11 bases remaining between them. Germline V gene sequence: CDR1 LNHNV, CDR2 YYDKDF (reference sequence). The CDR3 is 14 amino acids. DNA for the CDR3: TGTGCCACCAGCAGAGATGTGCGTGGGGACGAGCAGTACTTC. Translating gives CATSRDVRGDEQYF.

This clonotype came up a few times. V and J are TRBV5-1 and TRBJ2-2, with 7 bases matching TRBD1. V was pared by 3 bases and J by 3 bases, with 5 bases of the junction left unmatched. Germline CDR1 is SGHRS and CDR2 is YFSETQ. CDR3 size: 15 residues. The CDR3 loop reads CASSSDREYTGELFF. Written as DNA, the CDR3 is TGCGCCAGCAGCTCCGACAGGGAGTACACCGGGGAGCTGTTTTTT. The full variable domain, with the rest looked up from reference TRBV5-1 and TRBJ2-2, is KAGVTQTPRYLIKTRGQQVTLSCSPISGHRSVSWYQQTPGQGLQFLFEYFSETQRNKGNFPGRFSGRQFSNSRSEMNVSTLELGDSALYLCASSSDREYTGELFFGEGSRLTVL.

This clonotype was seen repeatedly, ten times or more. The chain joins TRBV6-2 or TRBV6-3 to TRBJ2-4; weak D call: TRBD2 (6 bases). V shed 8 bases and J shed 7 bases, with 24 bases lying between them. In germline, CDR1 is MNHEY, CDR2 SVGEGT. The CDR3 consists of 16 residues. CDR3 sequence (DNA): TGTGCCAGCGGGGGGATCCGGGACGTCCGGGAGAACATTCAGTACTTC. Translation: CASGGIRDVRENIQYF.

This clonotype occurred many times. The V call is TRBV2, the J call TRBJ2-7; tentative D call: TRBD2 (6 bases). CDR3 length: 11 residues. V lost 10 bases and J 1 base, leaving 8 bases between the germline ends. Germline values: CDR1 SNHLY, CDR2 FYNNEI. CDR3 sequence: CAIGTSYEQYF. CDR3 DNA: TGTGCCATCGGGACTTCCTACGAGCAGTACTTC.

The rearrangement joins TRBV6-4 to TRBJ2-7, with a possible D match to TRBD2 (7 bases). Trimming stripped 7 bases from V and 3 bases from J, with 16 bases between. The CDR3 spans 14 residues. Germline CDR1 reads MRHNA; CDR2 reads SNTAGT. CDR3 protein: CASTPWEGDYEQYF. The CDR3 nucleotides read TGTGCCAGCACTCCTTGGGAGGGGGACTACGAGCAGTACTTC.

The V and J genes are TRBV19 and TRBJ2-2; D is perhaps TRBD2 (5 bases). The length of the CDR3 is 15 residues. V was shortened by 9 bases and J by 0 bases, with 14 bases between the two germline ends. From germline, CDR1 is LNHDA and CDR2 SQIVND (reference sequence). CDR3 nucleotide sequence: TGTGCCAGCTCCAACGGGCGGGCGAACACCGGGGAGCTGTTTTTT. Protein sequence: CASSNGRANTGELFF.

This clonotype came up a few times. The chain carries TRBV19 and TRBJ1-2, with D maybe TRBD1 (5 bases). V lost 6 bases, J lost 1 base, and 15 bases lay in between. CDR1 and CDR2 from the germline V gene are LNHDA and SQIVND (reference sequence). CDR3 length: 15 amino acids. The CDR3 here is CASRNSAGSNYGYTF. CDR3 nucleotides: TGTGCCAGTAGGAATTCGGCAGGGAGTAACTATGGCTACACCTTC.

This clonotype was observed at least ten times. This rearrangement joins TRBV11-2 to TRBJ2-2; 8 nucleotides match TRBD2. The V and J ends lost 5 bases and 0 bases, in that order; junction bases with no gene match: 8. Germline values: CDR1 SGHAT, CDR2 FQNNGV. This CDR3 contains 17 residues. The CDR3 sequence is CASSPWQGLANTGELFF. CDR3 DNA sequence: TGTGCCAGCAGCCCTTGGCAGGGACTAGCGAACACCGGGGAGCTGTTTTTT.

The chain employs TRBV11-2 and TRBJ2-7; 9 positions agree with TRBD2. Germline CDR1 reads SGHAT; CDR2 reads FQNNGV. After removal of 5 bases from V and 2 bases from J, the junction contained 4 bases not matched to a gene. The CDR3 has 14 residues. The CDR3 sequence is CASSTRTSAYEQYF. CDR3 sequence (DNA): TGTGCCAGCAGCACCCGGACTAGCGCCTACGAGCAGTACTTC.

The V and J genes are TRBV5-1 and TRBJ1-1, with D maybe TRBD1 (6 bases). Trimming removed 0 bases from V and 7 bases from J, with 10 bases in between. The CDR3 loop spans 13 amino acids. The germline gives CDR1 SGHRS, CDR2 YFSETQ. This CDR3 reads CASSLGTANEAFF. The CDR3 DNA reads TGCGCCAGCAGCTTGGGGACAGCTAATGAAGCTTTCTTT.

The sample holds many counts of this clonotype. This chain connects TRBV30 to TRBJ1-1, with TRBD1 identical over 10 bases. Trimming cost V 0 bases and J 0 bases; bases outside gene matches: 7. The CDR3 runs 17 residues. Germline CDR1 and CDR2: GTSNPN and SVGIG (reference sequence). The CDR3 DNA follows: TGTGCCTGGAGTGTCGGGACAGGGGCCTCTCTGAACACTGAAGCTTTCTTT. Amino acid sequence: CAWSVGTGASLNTEAFF.

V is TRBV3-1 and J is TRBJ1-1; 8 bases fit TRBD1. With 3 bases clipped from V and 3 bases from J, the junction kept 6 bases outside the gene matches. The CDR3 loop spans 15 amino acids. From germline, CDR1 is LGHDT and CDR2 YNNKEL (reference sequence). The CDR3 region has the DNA TGTGCCAGCAGCCAGTGGACAGGGTTGGACACTGAAGCTTTCTTT. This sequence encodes CASSQWTGLDTEAFF.

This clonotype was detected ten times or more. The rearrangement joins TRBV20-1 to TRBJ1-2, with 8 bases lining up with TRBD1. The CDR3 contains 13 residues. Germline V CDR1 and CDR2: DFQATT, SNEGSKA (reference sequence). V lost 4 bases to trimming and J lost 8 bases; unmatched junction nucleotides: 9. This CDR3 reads CSANMDRERGYTF. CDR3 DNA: TGCAGTGCTAATATGGACAGGGAGAGAGGCTACACCTTC.

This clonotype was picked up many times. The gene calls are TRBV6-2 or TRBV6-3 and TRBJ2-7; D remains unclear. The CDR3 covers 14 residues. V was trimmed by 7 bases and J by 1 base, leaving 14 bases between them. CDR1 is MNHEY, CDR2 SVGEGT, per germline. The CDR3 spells CASKARSSSYEQYF. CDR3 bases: TGTGCCAGCAAAGCGAGGTCCTCTTCCTACGAGCAGTACTTC.

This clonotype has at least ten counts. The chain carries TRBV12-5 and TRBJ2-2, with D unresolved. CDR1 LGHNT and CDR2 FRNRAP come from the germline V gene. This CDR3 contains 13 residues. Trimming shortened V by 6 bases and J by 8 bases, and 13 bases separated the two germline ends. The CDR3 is CASGLDRVGELFF. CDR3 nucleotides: TGTGCTAGTGGCCTCGATAGGGTTGGGGAGCTGTTTTTT.

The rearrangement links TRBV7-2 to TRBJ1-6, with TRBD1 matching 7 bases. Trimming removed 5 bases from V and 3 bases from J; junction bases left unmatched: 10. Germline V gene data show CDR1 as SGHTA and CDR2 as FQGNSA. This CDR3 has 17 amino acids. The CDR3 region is CASSAYRGGYYNSPLHF. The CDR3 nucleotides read TGTGCCAGCAGCGCCTACAGGGGTGGGTACTATAATTCACCCCTCCACTTT. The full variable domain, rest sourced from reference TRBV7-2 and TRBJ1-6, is GAGVSQSPSNKVTEKGKDVELRCDPISGHTALYWYRQSLGQGLEFLIYFQGNSAPDKSGLPSDRFSAERTGGSVSTLTIQRTQQEDSAVYLCASSAYRGGYYNSPLHFGNGTRLTVT.

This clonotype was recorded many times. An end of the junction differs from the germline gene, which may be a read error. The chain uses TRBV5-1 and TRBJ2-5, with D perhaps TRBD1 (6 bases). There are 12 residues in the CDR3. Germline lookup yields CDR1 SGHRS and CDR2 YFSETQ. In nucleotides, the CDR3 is TGTGCCAGCAGTTTGGACAGAGAGACCCAGTACTTC. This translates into CASSLDRETQYF.

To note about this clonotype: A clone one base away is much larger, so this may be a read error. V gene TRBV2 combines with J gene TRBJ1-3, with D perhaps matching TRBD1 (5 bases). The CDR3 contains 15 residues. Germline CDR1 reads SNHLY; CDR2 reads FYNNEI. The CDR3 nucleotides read TGTGCCAGCAGCGAAGACCGGGGCCTTGGAAACACCATAGATTTT. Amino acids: CASSEDRGLGNTIDF.

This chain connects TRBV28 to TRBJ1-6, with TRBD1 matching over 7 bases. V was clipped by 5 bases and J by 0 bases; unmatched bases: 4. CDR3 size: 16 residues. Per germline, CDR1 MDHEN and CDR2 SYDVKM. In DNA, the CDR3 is TGTGCCAGCAGTGGGACAGTGAGCTCCTATAATTCACCCCTCCACTTT. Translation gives CASSGTVSSYNSPLHF.

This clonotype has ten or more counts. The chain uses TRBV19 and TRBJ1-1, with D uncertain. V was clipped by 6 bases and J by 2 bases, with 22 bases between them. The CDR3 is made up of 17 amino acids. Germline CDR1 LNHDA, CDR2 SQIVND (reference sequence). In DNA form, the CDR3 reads TGTGCCAGTAGGACCTTAGACACGGGCCCCTTAAACACTGAAGCTTTCTTT. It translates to CASRTLDTGPLNTEAFF.

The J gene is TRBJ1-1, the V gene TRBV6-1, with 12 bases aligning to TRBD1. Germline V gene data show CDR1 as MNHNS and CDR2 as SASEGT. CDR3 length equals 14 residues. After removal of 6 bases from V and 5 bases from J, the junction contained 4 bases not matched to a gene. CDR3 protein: CASREGQGATEAFF. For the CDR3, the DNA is TGTGCCAGCAGAGAGGGACAGGGGGCGACTGAAGCTTTCTTT.

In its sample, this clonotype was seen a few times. CDR3 loop: CASSSYSSGGRYEQYF. CDR3 in DNA: TGTGCCAGCAGTTCCTATTCTAGCGGGGGTAGGTACGAGCAGTACTTC. The chain has TRBV27 and TRBJ2-7; 10 bases fit TRBD2. With V trimmed by 4 bases and J by 4 bases, 10 bases remained unmatched. The CDR3 consists of 16 residues. Germline loops: CDR1 MNHEY, CDR2 SMNVEV (reference sequence).

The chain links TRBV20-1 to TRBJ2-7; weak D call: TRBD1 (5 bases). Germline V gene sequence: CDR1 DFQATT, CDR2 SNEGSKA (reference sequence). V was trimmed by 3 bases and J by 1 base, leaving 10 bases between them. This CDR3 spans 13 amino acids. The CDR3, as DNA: TGCAGTGCTAGGTATAGGGGTTCCTACGAGCAGTACTTC. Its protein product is CSARYRGSYEQYF.

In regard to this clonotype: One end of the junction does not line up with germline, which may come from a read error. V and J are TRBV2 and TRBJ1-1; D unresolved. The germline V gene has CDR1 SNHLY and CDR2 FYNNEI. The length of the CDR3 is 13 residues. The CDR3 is CASRVSLNTKAFF. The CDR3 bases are TGTGCCAGCAGGGTTAGCTTGAACACTAAAGCTTTCTTT.

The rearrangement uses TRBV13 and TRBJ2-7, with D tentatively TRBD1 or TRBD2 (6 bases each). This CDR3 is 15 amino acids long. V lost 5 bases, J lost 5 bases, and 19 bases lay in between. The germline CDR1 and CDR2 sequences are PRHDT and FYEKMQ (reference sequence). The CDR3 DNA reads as TGTGCCAGCAGCGCCCGGTCTGGGGGGCGGGACGAGCAGTACTTC. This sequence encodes CASSARSGGRDEQYF.